Presented here are 18 T cell receptor beta chains from one specimen sequenced in a study of identical twins. TCRdb reanalysed the 5' RACE reads using MiXCR and keeps one entry per CDR3 protein. Of around 250,000 distinct CDR3 sequences listed, roughly 13% were seen once; the top ten hold roughly 3.7%. These data are also associated with another study on yellow fever vaccine responses in identical twins.

Sequencing used memory (CD45RO+) T cells sorted from blood. All receptors derive from a woman between 18 and 30 years old in good health.

The V call is TRBV27, the J call TRBJ2-7; D is undetermined. Germline CDR1 reads MNHEY; CDR2 reads SMNVEV (reference sequence). V was pared by 5 bases and J by 6 bases, with 11 bases between. The CDR3 runs to 12 residues. This CDR3 is CASSALPLEQYF. DNA of the CDR3: TGTGCCAGCAGTGCCTTACCTCTCGAGCAGTACTTC.

This clonotype was seen a handful of times. This chain uses TRBV28 with TRBJ2-7, with 7 positions matching TRBD2. The trim removed 4 bases at V and 4 bases at J, leaving 7 bases unmatched. This CDR3 has 14 amino acids. Germline V gives CDR1 MDHEN, CDR2 SYDVKM. CDR3 DNA: TGTGCCAGCAGTTCGCGGGACTACACTTACGAGCAGTACTTC. It encodes CASSSRDYTYEQYF.

In its sample, this clonotype was seen many times. The chain joins TRBV20-1 to TRBJ1-1; 7 bases are a match to TRBD1. This CDR3 region has 12 residues. V shed 8 bases and J 5 bases; nucleotides not matched to a gene: 8. In germline, CDR1 is DFQATT, CDR2 SNEGSKA (reference sequence). The CDR3: CSLNRGETEAFF. The CDR3, as DNA: TGCAGTTTAAACAGGGGTGAAACTGAAGCTTTCTTT.

This clonotype was seen only a few times. The chain has TRBV28 and TRBJ2-7; D is unclear. CDR3 length: 11 amino acids. CDR1 and CDR2 from the germline V gene are MDHEN and SYDVKM. Deletions cut 7 bases from V and 4 bases from J, with 8 bases between. The CDR3 DNA reads TGTGCCAGCAACCAAAAATACGAGCAGTACTTC. It codes for CASNQKYEQYF.

The rearrangement uses TRBV6-2 or TRBV6-3 and TRBJ2-1, with 7 bases aligning to TRBD2. The length of the CDR3 is 15 residues. The germline V gene has CDR1 MNHEY and CDR2 SVGEGT. After removal of 4 bases from V and 6 bases from J, the junction contained 9 bases not matched to a gene. The CDR3 sequence is CASSLTSEWSNEQFF. The DNA of the CDR3 is TGTGCCAGCAGTTTAACTAGCGAATGGAGCAATGAGCAGTTCTTC.

The CDR3 region is CASSRGSTQYF. As DNA, the CDR3 is TGTGCCAGCAGCCGCGGGTCTACGCAGTATTTT. V usage is TRBV11-3 and J usage is TRBJ2-3, with D possibly TRBD2 on 5 matching bases. From germline, CDR1 is SGHNT and CDR2 YENEEA. The CDR3 extends over 11 amino acids. The ends were cut back, 5 bases at V and 8 bases at J, with 8 bases in the middle.

In this sample, this clonotype turned up a few times. The J gene is TRBJ2-5, the V gene TRBV28; 12 positions match TRBD1. This CDR3 contains 15 residues. Germline CDR1 is MDHEN and CDR2 is SYDVKM. V gave up 8 bases and J gave up 5 bases; unmatched junction bases: 9. CDR3 DNA sequence: TGTGCCAGCCGACGGGACAGGGGGCTGGGGGAGACCCAGTACTTC. Its protein product is CASRRDRGLGETQYF.

This clonotype was detected a few times. The chain couples TRBV10-3 to TRBJ2-6, with D unresolved. Trimming removed 4 bases at V and 0 bases at J, with 7 bases between. This CDR3 comprises 15 residues. Germline CDR1 reads ENHRY; CDR2 reads SYGVKD. The CDR3 nucleotides read TGTGCCATCAGTGCCACAGTCTCTGGGGCCAACGTCCTGACTTTC. Translating gives CAISATVSGANVLTF.

The CDR3: CASSLARTMEEQYF. The CDR3 DNA reads TGCGCCAGCAGCTTGGCCCGGACAATGGAGGAGCAGTACTTC. This chain joins TRBV5-1 and TRBJ2-7, with TRBD1 as a possible D gene (5 bases). Germline loops: CDR1 SGHRS, CDR2 YFSETQ. The germline V and J ends were trimmed by 0 bases and 7 bases, with 14 bases remaining between them. The length of the CDR3 is 14 residues.

The rearrangement links TRBV3-1 to TRBJ2-1, with 10 bases lining up with TRBD1. The CDR3 is made up of 15 amino acids. The V and J ends lost 5 bases and 7 bases, in that order; junction bases with no gene match: 8. Germline values: CDR1 LGHDT, CDR2 YNNKEL (reference sequence). The CDR3 reads CASSFPGQGLNEQFF. The DNA for the CDR3 is TGTGCCAGCAGCTTTCCGGGACAGGGGTTAAATGAGCAGTTCTTC.

The CDR3 nucleotides are TGTGCCAGCAGCCGCCAAACAGGAAACGAGCAGTACTTC. The encoded protein is CASSRQTGNEQYF. The genes are TRBV7-9 and TRBJ2-7; D is possibly TRBD1 (5 bases). The CDR3 is 13 residues long. Trimming took off 5 bases at V and 5 bases at J, with 13 bases between the two ends. Germline CDR1 SEHNR, CDR2 FQNEAQ (reference sequence).

The sample holds many counts of this clonotype. V gene TRBV12-3 or TRBV12-4 combines with J gene TRBJ1-4; D call uncertain. This CDR3 comprises 12 residues. Trimming shortened V by 8 bases and J by 4 bases, and 8 bases separated the two germline ends. CDR3 nucleotide sequence: TGTGCCAGCCTTCAGTATAATGAAAAACTGTTTTTT. Amino acid sequence: CASLQYNEKLFF.

This clonotype turned up a few times. The chain is built from TRBV7-2 and TRBJ2-2; D tentatively reads TRBD1 or TRBD2 (5 bases each). The length of the CDR3 is 14 residues. The V and J ends lost 2 bases and 5 bases respectively, with 9 bases between them. Germline CDR1 is SGHTA and CDR2 is FQGNSA. The CDR3 nucleotides are TGTGCCAGCAGCTTAATTGAGGGGACCGGGGAGCTGTTTTTT. Amino acid sequence: CASSLIEGTGELFF.

There are many counts of this clonotype. The chain is built from TRBV20-1 and TRBJ2-1; D may be TRBD2 (7 bases). The CDR3 length is 15 residues. Per the germline V gene, CDR1 is DFQATT and CDR2 is SNEGSKA (reference sequence). The ends were cut back, 2 bases at V and 8 bases at J, with 19 bases in the middle. The CDR3, as DNA: TGCAGTGCTAGAAGGAGGATTGGGGGGGGCGATGAGCAGTTCTTC. Protein sequence: CSARRRIGGGDEQFF.

This clonotype was seen more than once but under ten times. The chain joins TRBV6-2 or TRBV6-3 to TRBJ2-1; D is unclear. CDR1 MNHEY and CDR2 SVGEGT come from the germline V gene. Trimming pared 7 bases from V and 0 bases from J, leaving 10 bases between. CDR3 size: 14 residues. The CDR3 nucleotides are TGTGCCAGCACACCCGACCCCTCCTACAATGAGCAGTTCTTC. This translates into CASTPDPSYNEQFF.

The chain has TRBV7-2 and TRBJ1-2; D unresolved. With 5 bases removed from V and 0 bases from J, the gap between germline ends came to 7 bases. Germline CDR1 and CDR2: SGHTA and FQGNSA. The CDR3 is 13 amino acids. CDR3 DNA sequence: TGTGCCAGCAGCCCAAGGTCTAACTATGGCTACACCTTC. This encodes CASSPRSNYGYTF.

The rearrangement uses TRBV20-1 and TRBJ2-1, with 9 bases matching TRBD1. The CDR3 extends over 13 amino acids. J lost 5 bases, V lost 6 bases, and 5 bases had no gene match. Germline lookup yields CDR1 DFQATT and CDR2 SNEGSKA (reference sequence). The CDR3 DNA reads TGCAGTGCCCTAAGGGACAGGGACAATGAGCAGTTCTTC. Residues: CSALRDRDNEQFF.

A few counts support this clonotype. V gene TRBV29-1 combines with J gene TRBJ2-7; tentatively, D is TRBD1 (6 bases). Germline CDR1 and CDR2: SQVTM and ANQGSEA. V lost 6 bases and J lost 0, with 12 bases in between. The CDR3 is 13 amino acids. The CDR3 here is CSVRQESSYEQYF. CDR3 DNA sequence: TGCAGCGTGCGACAGGAGAGCTCCTACGAGCAGTACTTC.